Below, one T cell receptor beta chain is given with its context. Its antigen is currently unknown. This entry belongs to a study of response to subunit inactivated influenza vaccine. Findings and limits, study-wide: T cells newly recruited by each seasonal influenza vaccination are few, the authors suggested.

TCRdb processed the RT-PCR reads anew with MiXCR; each CDR3 protein has one entry. The repertoire holds 450,000 to 600,000 distinct CDR3 sequences, with 16% as singletons. The germline gives CDR1 SGHAT, CDR2 FQDESV (reference sequence). This CDR3 region has 18 residues. After removal of 5 bases from V and 7 bases from J, the junction contained 14 bases not matched to a gene. V gene TRBV11-1 combines with J gene TRBJ2-2; 12 bases map to TRBD2. Specimen: CD4+ T cells sorted from PBMCs, collected less than 30 months after vaccination. This TCR came from a man between 50 and 70 years old who received an inactivated influenza vaccine. The CDR3 spells CASSPRGLAGGPFGELFF. CDR3 in DNA: TGTGCCAGCAGCCCCAGAGGTCTAGCGGGAGGGCCGTTCGGGGAGCTGTTTTTT.